Presented here are 30 T cell receptor beta chains from one specimen sequenced in a study of blood T cell repertoires in COVID-19. Clones were sequenced by immunoSEQ multiplex PCR, and TCRdb holds only the in-frame ones, with some missing. The repertoire holds around 190,000 clones, with around nine tenths as singletons. Sequencing input: peripheral blood. The receptor set was obtained from a man aged 18 to 29 with active or convalescent COVID-19.

With regard to this clone: This CDR3 fails to terminate in the conserved phenylalanine or tryptophan, so it likely reflects a read error. The limits of the CDR3 on the DNA are not certain, so only TCRdb's listed CDR3 is given. V is TRBV21-1 and J is TRBJ2-3; TRBD2, the D gene given by the table, was not confirmed from the DNA. TRBV21-1 is a pseudogene. The CDR3 contains 11 residues when both ends are counted. The CDR3 reads CARRLAGARRL.

This chain connects TRBV19 to TRBJ1-4, with 7 nucleotides matching TRBD1. The germline gives CDR1 LNHDA, CDR2 SQIVND (reference sequence). CDR3 size: 13 residues. J lost 4 bases, V lost 10 bases, and 6 bases had no gene match. The CDR3: CATAGGINEKLFF. The CDR3 region has the DNA TGTGCCACGGCAGGGGGAATTAATGAAAAACTGTTTTTT. The variable domain in full, completed from reference TRBV19 and TRBJ1-4, reads DGGITQSPKYLFRKEGQNVTLSCEQNLNHDAMYWYRQDPGQGLRLIYYSQIVNDFQKGDIAEGYSVSREKKESFPLTVTSAQKNPTAFYLCATAGGINEKLFFGSGTQLSVL.

The chain carries TRBV6-5 and TRBJ2-1; 10 bases are a match to TRBD2. V lost 3 bases to trimming and J lost 6 bases; unmatched junction nucleotides: 5. The CDR3 runs to 15 residues. The germline V gene has CDR1 MNHEY and CDR2 SVGAGI. The CDR3 region has the DNA TGTGCCAGCAGTTATTCGAGCGGGGGGGTCAATGAGCAGTTCTTC. This sequence encodes CASSYSSGGVNEQFF.

The rearrangement joins TRBV7-9 to TRBJ1-2; D may be TRBD1 (5 bases). Germline V CDR1 and CDR2: SEHNR, FQNEAQ (reference sequence). CDR3 length equals 12 residues. V lost 6 bases and J lost 7, with 12 bases in between. CDR3 in amino acids: CASSSTDTGYTF. As DNA, the CDR3 is TGTGCCAGCAGTTCCACGGACACTGGCTACACCTTC.

The chain employs TRBV6-1 and TRBJ2-1; the match to TRBD1 covers 9 bases. Germline lookup yields CDR1 MNHNS and CDR2 SASEGT. The CDR3 sequence is 15 residues long. V gave up 2 bases and J gave up 7 bases; unmatched junction bases: 6. The CDR3 loop is CASSEPGQGVNEQFF. CDR3 bases: TGTGCCAGCAGTGAACCGGGACAGGGTGTTAATGAGCAGTTCTTC.

The rearrangement links TRBV6-6 to TRBJ1-6; D ambiguous. The V gene lost 0 bases and the J gene lost 7 bases, with 13 bases spanning the gap. The CDR3 has 16 amino acids. Germline CDR1 is MNHNY and CDR2 is SVGAGI (reference sequence). CDR3 nucleotide sequence: TGTGCCAGCAGTTACTCGATCGCACGGGAAAATTCACCCCTCCACTTT. It encodes CASSYSIARENSPLHF.

The chain is built from TRBV12-3 or TRBV12-4 and TRBJ2-2; D is unresolved. V shed 8 bases and J shed 1 base, with 8 bases lying between them. This CDR3 region has 13 residues. CDR3 coding DNA: TGTGCCAGCTATCGCGGGAACACCGGGGAGCTGTTTTTT. It encodes CASYRGNTGELFF.

Here the CDR3 DNA reads TGTGCCAGCCAACAGGGGAATAATGAAAAACTGTTTTTT. Its protein is CASQQGNNEKLFF. J is TRBJ1-4 and V is TRBV2; 7 bases agree with TRBD1. V lost 8 bases and J lost 4; bases outside the gene matches: 4. Germline V gene data show CDR1 as SNHLY and CDR2 as FYNNEI. CDR3 size: 13 residues. The full variable domain, completed using reference TRBV2 and TRBJ1-4, is EPEVTQTPSHQVTQMGQEVILRCVPISNHLYFYWYRQILGQKVEFLVSFYNNEISEKSEIFDDQFSVERPDGSNFTLKIRSTKLEDSAMYFCASQQGNNEKLFFGSGTQLSVL.

CDR3 DNA: TGTGCCATCAGTGCGGGGACTAGCGTAGATACGCAGTATTTT. This sequence encodes CAISAGTSVDTQYF. The rearrangement uses TRBV10-3 and TRBJ2-3; 10 bases align to TRBD2. Per germline, CDR1 ENHRY and CDR2 SYGVKD. The CDR3 totals 14 residues. Trimming took 4 bases from V and 5 from J; bases not matched to a gene: 3.

This clone showed up just a few times. CDR3 sequence (DNA): TGTGCCAGCAGTGAAGATGGGGGGACAGGCACTGAAGCTTTCTTT. This translates into CASSEDGGTGTEAFF. This sequence joins TRBV6-1 and TRBJ1-1, with TRBD1 matching over 8 bases. The CDR3 sequence is 15 residues long. Germline V CDR1 and CDR2: MNHNS, SASEGT. J gave up 4 bases and V 1 base, and 5 bases lay outside the gene matches.

The chain has TRBV7-2 and TRBJ2-3, with D unclear. Germline-derived CDR1 and CDR2 are SGHTA and FQGNSA. The V gene lost 1 base and the J gene lost 2 bases, with 10 bases spanning the gap. The CDR3 consists of 15 residues. This CDR3 is CASSLERGNTDTQYF. DNA of the CDR3: TGTGCCAGCAGCTTAGAACGCGGAAACACAGATACGCAGTATTTT.

This rearrangement joins TRBV3-1 (or the pseudogene TRBV3-2) to TRBJ2-3; the match to TRBD1 covers 8 bases. This CDR3 spans 15 amino acids. The junction had 6 bases not matched to a gene; V was cut back by 3 bases and J by 4 bases. CDR1 is LGHDT and CDR2 is YNNKEL in the germline V gene (reference sequence). The CDR3 region has the DNA TGTGCCAGCAGCCACCTCGACAGGGGTCCAGATACGCAGTATTTT. Its protein is CASSHLDRGPDTQYF.

The rearrangement uses TRBV7-8 and TRBJ2-3; TRBD2 is a possible D gene (6 bases). V lost 1 base and J lost 0, with 11 bases in between. This CDR3 has 16 residues. In germline, CDR1 is SGHVS, CDR2 FQNEAQ. The CDR3 here is CASSLENAGSTDTQYF. The DNA for the CDR3 is TGTGCCAGCAGCTTAGAAAATGCGGGGAGCACAGATACGCAGTATTTT.

The chain has TRBV10-3 and TRBJ1-3; 10 positions agree with TRBD1. Germline V gene data show CDR1 as ENHRY and CDR2 as SYGVKD. V dropped 6 bases and J dropped 3; count of bases not matched to a gene: 2. This CDR3 has 14 residues. Here the CDR3 reads CAISDRGHGNTIYF. The CDR3 DNA is TGTGCCATCAGCGACAGGGGGCATGGAAACACCATATATTTT.

Turning to this clone: Other DNA sequences within the sample encode an identical CDR3. This chain connects TRBV7-2 to TRBJ1-1; no reliable D call. The CDR3 has 11 amino acids. CDR1 is SGHTA, CDR2 FQGNSA, per germline. Trimming removed 0 bases from V and 10 bases from J, with 6 bases in between. CDR3 protein: CASSLAGRAFF. Written as DNA, the CDR3 is TGTGCCAGCAGCTTAGCTGGGCGAGCTTTCTTT.

The chain couples TRBV10-3 to TRBJ1-5, with no clear D. This CDR3 spans 15 amino acids. The V and J ends lost 3 bases and 2 bases respectively, with 11 bases between them. Germline CDR1 reads ENHRY; CDR2 reads SYGVKD. CDR3 DNA sequence: TGTGCCATCAGTGATGCGGGTGTCGGCAATCAGCCCCAGCATTTT. Its translation: CAISDAGVGNQPQHF.

This chain connects TRBV29-1 to TRBJ2-2; D may be TRBD1 (6 bases). The CDR3 has 15 residues. The V end was cut by 0 bases, the J end by 0 bases, with 8 bases between. Germline values: CDR1 SQVTM, CDR2 ANQGSEA. CDR3 region: CSVEEGGTNTGELFF. CDR3 bases: TGCAGCGTTGAAGAAGGGGGAACGAACACCGGGGAGCTGTTTTTT.

The V call is TRBV2, the J call TRBJ2-5; 10 bases are a match to TRBD1. The CDR3 extends over 14 amino acids. V shed 8 bases, J shed 7 bases, and the junction held 10 bases outside the gene matches. The germline V gene has CDR1 SNHLY and CDR2 FYNNEI. The CDR3 DNA sequence: TGTGCCAGCCTCCGGAGACAGGGGGCAGGGACCCAGTACTTC. This encodes CASLRRQGAGTQYF.

This chain connects TRBV2 to TRBJ1-5, with TRBD1 identical over 8 bases. Unmatched junction bases numbered 6, after V lost 6 bases and J lost 2 bases. Per germline, CDR1 SNHLY and CDR2 FYNNEI. CDR3 size: 15 residues. This CDR3 reads CASRKDRERNQPQHF. For the CDR3, the DNA is TGTGCCAGCAGGAAGGACAGGGAGCGCAATCAGCCCCAGCATTTT.

The genes are TRBV7-9 and TRBJ2-5, with TRBD2 matching 9 bases. Looked up from germline, CDR1 is SEHNR and CDR2 is FQNEAQ (reference sequence). With V trimmed by 4 bases and J by 4 bases, 13 bases remained unmatched. CDR3 size: 17 residues. The CDR3, as DNA: TGTGCCAGCAGCTCCTACAGCGGGGGGCGAGACGGAGAGACCCAGTACTTC. Its translation: CASSSYSGGRDGETQYF.

This sequence joins TRBV7-9 and TRBJ2-1, with D possibly matching TRBD2 (5 bases). This CDR3 comprises 11 residues. V was pared by 2 bases and J by 10 bases, with 6 bases between. Germline V gene lookup returns CDR1 SEHNR and CDR2 FQNEAQ (reference sequence). CDR3 in DNA: TGTGCCAGCAGCTTAACTAGGGAGCAGTTCTTC. It specifies CASSLTREQFF.

This chain joins TRBV10-1 and TRBJ1-1, with TRBD1 as a possible D gene (6 bases). Germline CDR1 reads WNHNN; CDR2 reads SYGVQD (reference sequence). The CDR3 runs 15 residues. V lost 4 bases to trimming and J lost 0 bases, with 12 bases between them. This CDR3 reads CASSGGTSMNTEAFF. The CDR3 region has the DNA TGCGCCAGCAGTGGAGGGACATCTATGAACACTGAAGCTTTCTTT.

The DNA of the CDR3 is TGTGCCAGCAGCTCCAGCGGGGGTCTATACAATGAGCAGTTCTTC. Translation gives CASSSSGGLYNEQFF. The rearrangement links TRBV6-5 to TRBJ2-1, with 8 bases aligning to TRBD2. CDR3 size: 15 residues. Germline CDR1 reads MNHEY; CDR2 reads SVGAGI. V trimming: 6 bases; J trimming: 4 bases; junction bases outside the gene matches: 8.

This clone was detected only a few times. The chain carries TRBV7-2 and TRBJ1-5; D not certain. The CDR3 is 18 amino acids. V gave up 1 base and J gave up 4 bases, with 20 bases separating them. CDR1 is SGHTA and CDR2 is FQGNSA in the germline V gene. In nucleotides, the CDR3 is TGTGCCAGCAGCTTAGTGGTACATCGCAGTATTGCTAATCAGCCCCAGCATTTT. Its protein is CASSLVVHRSIANQPQHF. The whole variable domain, remainder taken from reference TRBV7-2 and TRBJ1-5, is GAGVSQSPSNKVTEKGKDVELRCDPISGHTALYWYRQSLGQGLEFLIYFQGNSAPDKSGLPSDRFSAERTGGSVSTLTIQRTQQEDSAVYLCASSLVVHRSIANQPQHFGDGTRLSIL.

This chain links TRBV7-2 with TRBJ2-2, with 7 bases fitting TRBD2. V lost 1 base to trimming and J lost 6 bases; unmatched junction nucleotides: 17. This CDR3 spans 19 amino acids. Germline loops: CDR1 SGHTA, CDR2 FQGNSA. As DNA, the CDR3 is TGTGCCAGCAGCTTAGTTCCTAGCGGCACACCTTCAGTCGCCGGGGAGCTGTTTTTT. Amino acids: CASSLVPSGTPSVAGELFF.

The V and J genes are TRBV4-3 and TRBJ2-1, with 11 nucleotides matching TRBD2. Trimming cost V 0 bases and J 4 bases; bases outside gene matches: 5. Germline CDR1 is LGHNA and CDR2 is YSLEER. The CDR3 is made up of 17 amino acids. CDR3 bases: TGCGCCAGCAGCCAAGATTGGGCTAGCGGGAGGTACAATGAGCAGTTCTTC. This encodes CASSQDWASGRYNEQFF.

CDR3 in amino acids: CSAGEEYGYTF. CDR3 DNA: TGCAGCGCAGGGGAGGAATATGGCTACACCTTC. The chain has TRBV29-1 and TRBJ1-2; D is perhaps TRBD1 (6 bases). CDR1 is SQVTM, CDR2 ANQGSEA, per germline. V was clipped by 7 bases and J by 5 bases, with 11 bases between them. The length of the CDR3 is 11 residues.

The chain couples TRBV4-2 to TRBJ2-3, with 9 bases fitting TRBD2. The CDR3 is 17 residues long. CDR1 and CDR2 (germline): LGHNA, YNFKEQ. Trimming took 2 bases from V and 1 from J; bases not matched to a gene: 7. In nucleotides, the CDR3 is TGTGCCAGCAGCCAAAGGACGGAGCGGGGGGGCACAGATACGCAGTATTTT. This sequence encodes CASSQRTERGGTDTQYF.

The chain combines TRBV11-2 with TRBJ1-3; no clear D gene. Germline CDR1 is SGHAT and CDR2 is FQNNGV. Trimming removed 5 bases at V and 2 bases at J, with 13 bases between. This CDR3 contains 15 residues. CDR3 sequence reads: CASSPGFSAGNTIYF. The CDR3 coding sequence is TGTGCCAGCAGCCCAGGTTTTTCAGCTGGAAACACCATATATTTT. The whole variable domain, filled in from reference TRBV11-2 and TRBJ1-3, reads EAGVAQSPRYKIIEKRQSVAFWCNPISGHATLYWYQQILGQGPKLLIQFQNNGVVDDSQLPKDRFSAERLKGVDSTLKIQPAKLEDSAVYLCASSPGFSAGNTIYFGEGSWLTVV.

The V gene is TRBV5-1, the J gene TRBJ1-4; D uncertain. The germline V gene encodes CDR1 SGHRS and CDR2 YFSETQ. This CDR3 comprises 12 residues. Between the trimmed V and J ends, which lost 5 bases and 2 bases, there was a span of 4 bases. This chain's CDR3 is CASRGTNEKLFF. CDR3 bases: TGCGCCAGCAGGGGCACTAATGAAAAACTGTTTTTT.